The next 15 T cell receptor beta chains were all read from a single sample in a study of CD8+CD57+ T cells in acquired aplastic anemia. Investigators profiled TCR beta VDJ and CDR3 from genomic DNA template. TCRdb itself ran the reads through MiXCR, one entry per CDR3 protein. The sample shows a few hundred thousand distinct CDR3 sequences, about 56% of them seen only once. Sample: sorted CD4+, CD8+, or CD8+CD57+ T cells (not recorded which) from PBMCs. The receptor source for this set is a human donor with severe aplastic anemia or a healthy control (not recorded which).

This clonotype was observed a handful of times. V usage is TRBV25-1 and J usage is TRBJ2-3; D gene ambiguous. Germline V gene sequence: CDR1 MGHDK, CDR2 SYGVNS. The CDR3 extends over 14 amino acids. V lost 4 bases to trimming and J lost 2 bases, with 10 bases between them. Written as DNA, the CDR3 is TGTGCCAGCAGTGCTTTTAGGGACACAGATACGCAGTATTTT. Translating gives CASSAFRDTDTQYF.

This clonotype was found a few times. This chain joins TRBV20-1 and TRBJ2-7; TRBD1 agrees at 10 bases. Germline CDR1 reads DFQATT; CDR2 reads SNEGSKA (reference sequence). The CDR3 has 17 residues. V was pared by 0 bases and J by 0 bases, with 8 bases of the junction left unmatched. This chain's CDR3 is CSARDMLGQGSSYEQYF. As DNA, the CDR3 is TGCAGTGCTAGAGATATGTTGGGACAGGGGAGCTCCTACGAGCAGTACTTC.

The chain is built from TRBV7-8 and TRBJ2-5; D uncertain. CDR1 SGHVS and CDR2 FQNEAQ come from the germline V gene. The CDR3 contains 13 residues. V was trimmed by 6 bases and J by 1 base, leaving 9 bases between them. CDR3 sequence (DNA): TGTGCCAGCAGTTTGACTTTCCAAGAGACCCAGTACTTC. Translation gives CASSLTFQETQYF. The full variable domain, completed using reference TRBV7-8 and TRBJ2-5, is GAGVSQSPRYKVAKRGQDVALRCDPISGHVSLFWYQQALGQGPEFLTYFQNEAQLDKSGLPSDRFFAERPEGSVSTLKIQRTQQEDSAVYLCASSLTFQETQYFGPGTRLLVL.

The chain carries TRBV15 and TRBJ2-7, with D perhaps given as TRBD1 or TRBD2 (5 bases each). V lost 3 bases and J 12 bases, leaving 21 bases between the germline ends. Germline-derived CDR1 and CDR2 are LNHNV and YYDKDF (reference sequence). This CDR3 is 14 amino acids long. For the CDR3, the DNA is TGTGCCACCAGCAGTCGGGACGGCCCTACGAGACTGTACTTC. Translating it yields CATSSRDGPTRLYF.

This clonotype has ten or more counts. The CDR3 sequence: CASTLSGDGNNEQFF. CDR3 nucleotides: TGTGCCAGCACCCTTAGTGGGGACGGGAACAATGAGCAGTTCTTC. This sequence joins TRBV7-6 and TRBJ2-1; D assignment may be TRBD1 or TRBD2 (5 bases each). CDR1 is SGHVS, CDR2 FNYEAQ, per germline. Trimming removed 7 bases at V and 5 bases at J, with 18 bases between. CDR3 length: 15 amino acids.

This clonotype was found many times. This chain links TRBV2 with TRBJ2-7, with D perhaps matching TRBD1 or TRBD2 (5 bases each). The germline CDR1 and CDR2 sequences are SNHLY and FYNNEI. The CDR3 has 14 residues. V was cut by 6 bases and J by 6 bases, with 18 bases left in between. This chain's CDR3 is CASSGFRVLGEQYF. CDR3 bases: TGTGCCAGCAGCGGATTCAGGGTACTAGGCGAGCAGTACTTC.

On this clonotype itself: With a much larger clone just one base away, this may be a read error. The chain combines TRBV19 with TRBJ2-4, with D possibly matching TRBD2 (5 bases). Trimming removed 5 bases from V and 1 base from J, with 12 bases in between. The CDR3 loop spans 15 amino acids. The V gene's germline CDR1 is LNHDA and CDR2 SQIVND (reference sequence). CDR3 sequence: CASSPPGGAKNIQYF. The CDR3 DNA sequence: TGTGCCAGTAGTCCCCCCGGCGGGGCCAAAAACATTCAGTACTTC.

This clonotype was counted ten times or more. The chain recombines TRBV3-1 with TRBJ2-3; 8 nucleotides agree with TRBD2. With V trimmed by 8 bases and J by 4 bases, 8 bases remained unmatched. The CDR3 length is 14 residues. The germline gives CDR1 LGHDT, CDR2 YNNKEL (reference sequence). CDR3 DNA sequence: TGTGCCAGCCGCGCGGGGGGCCCGGCAGATACGCAGTATTTT. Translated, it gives CASRAGGPADTQYF.

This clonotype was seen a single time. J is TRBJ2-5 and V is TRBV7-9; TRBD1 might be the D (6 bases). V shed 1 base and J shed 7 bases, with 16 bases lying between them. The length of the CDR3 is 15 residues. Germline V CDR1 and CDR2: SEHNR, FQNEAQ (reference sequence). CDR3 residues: CASSLEGWGHGTQYF. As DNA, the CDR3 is TGTGCCAGCAGCTTAGAGGGTTGGGGGCACGGGACCCAGTACTTC.

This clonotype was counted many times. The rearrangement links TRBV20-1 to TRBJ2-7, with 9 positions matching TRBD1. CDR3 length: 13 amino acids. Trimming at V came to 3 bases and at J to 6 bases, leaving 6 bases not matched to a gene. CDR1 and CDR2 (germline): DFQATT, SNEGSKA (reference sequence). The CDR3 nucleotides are TGCAGTGCTAGGGGACAGGGAAAGTCCGAGCAGTACTTC. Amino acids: CSARGQGKSEQYF.

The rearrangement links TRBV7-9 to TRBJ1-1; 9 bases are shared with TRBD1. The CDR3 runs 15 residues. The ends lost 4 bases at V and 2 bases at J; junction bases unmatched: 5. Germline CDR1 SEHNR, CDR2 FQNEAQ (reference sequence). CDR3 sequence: CASSSTGGSNTEAFF. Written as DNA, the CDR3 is TGTGCCAGCAGCTCAACAGGGGGCAGTAACACTGAAGCTTTCTTT. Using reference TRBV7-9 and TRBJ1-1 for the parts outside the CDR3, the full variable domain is DTGVSQNPRHKITKRGQNVTFRCDPISEHNRLYWYRQTLGQGPEFLTYFQNEAQLEKSRLLSDRFSAERPKGSFSTLEIQRTEQGDSAMYLCASSSTGGSNTEAFFGQGTRLTVV.

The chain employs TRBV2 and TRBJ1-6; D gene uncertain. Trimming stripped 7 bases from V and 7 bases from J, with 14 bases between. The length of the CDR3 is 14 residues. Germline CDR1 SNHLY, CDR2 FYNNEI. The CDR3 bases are TGTGCCAGCATAGCCCCCCTCCCCAATTCACCCCTCCACTTT. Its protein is CASIAPLPNSPLHF.

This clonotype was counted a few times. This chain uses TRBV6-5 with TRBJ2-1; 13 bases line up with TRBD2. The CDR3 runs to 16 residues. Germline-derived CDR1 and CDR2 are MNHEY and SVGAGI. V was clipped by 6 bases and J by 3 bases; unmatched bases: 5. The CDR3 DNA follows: TGTGCCAGCAGCTGGACTAGCGGGGGTCTCTACAATGAGCAGTTCTTC. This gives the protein CASSWTSGGLYNEQFF.

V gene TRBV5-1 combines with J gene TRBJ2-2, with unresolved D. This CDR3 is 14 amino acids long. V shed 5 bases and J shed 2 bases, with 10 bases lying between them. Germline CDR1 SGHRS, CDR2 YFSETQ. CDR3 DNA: TGCGCCAGCAGACCCGGGCTCAACACCGGGGAGCTGTTTTTT. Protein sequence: CASRPGLNTGELFF.

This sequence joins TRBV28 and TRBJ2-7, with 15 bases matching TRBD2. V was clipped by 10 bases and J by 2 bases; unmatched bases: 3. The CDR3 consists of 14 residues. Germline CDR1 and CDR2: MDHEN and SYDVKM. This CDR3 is CAIWTSGGAYEQYF. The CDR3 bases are TGTGCCATCTGGACTAGCGGGGGGGCCTACGAGCAGTACTTC.